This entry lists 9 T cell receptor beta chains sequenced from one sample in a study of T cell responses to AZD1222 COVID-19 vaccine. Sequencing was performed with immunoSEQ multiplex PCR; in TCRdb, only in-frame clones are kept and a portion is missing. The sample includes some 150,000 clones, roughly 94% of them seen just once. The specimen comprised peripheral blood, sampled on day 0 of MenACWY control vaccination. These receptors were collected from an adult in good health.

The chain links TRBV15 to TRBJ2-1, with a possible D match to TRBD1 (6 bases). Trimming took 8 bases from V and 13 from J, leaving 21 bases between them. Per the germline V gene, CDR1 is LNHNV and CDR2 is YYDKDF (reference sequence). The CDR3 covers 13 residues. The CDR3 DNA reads TGTGCCACCGCCTCCTCGACAGGATCCCGCCAGTTCTTC. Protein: CATASSTGSRQFF.

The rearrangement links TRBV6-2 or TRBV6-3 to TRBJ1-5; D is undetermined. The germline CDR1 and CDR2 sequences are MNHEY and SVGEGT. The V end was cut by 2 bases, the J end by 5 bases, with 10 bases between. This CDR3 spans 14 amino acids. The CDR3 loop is CASSYNGLHQPQHF. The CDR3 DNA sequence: TGTGCCAGCAGTTACAATGGGTTGCATCAGCCCCAGCATTTT.

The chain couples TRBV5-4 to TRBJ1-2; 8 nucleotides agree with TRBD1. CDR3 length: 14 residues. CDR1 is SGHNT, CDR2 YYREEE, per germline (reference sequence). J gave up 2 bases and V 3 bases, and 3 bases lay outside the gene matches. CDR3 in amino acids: CASSSRQGNYGYTF. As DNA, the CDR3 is TGTGCCAGCAGCTCCAGACAGGGGAACTATGGCTACACCTTC.

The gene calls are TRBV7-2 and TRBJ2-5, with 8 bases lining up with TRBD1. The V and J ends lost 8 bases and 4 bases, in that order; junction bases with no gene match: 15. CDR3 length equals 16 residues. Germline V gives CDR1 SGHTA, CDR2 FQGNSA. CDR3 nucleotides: TGTGCCAGCGGATTTGCAGGCAGGGGGCTCGGAGAGACCCAGTACTTC. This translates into CASGFAGRGLGETQYF. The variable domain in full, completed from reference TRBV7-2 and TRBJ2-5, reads GAGVSQSPSNKVTEKGKDVELRCDPISGHTALYWYRQSLGQGLEFLIYFQGNSAPDKSGLPSDRFSAERTGGSVSTLTIQRTQQEDSAVYLCASGFAGRGLGETQYFGPGTRLLVL.

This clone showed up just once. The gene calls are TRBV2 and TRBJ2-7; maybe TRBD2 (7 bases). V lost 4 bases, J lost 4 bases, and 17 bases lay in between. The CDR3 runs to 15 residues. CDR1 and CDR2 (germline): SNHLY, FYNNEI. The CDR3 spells CASSVPAGARYEQYF. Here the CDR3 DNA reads TGTGCCAGCAGTGTACCGGCGGGGGCTAGGTACGAGCAGTACTTC.

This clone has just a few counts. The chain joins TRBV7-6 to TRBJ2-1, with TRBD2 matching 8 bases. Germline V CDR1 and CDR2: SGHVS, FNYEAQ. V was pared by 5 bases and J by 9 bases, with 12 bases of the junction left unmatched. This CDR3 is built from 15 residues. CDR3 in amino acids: CASSPRLAPSGEQFF. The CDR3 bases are TGTGCCAGCAGCCCCAGACTAGCGCCTAGTGGTGAGCAGTTCTTC.

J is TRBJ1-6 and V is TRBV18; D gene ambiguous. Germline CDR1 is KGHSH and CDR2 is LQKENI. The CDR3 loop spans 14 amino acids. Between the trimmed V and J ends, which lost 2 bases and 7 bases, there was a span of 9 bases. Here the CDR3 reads CASSPGVKNSPLHF. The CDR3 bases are TGTGCCAGCTCACCAGGGGTCAAAAATTCACCCCTCCACTTT. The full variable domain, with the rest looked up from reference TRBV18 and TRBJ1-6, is NAGVMQNPRHLVRRRGQEARLRCSPMKGHSHVYWYRQLPEEGLKFMVYLQKENIIDESGMPKERFSAEFPKEGPSILRIQQVVRGDSAAYFCASSPGVKNSPLHFGNGTRLTVT.

This CDR3 is CASSISDRGVTDTQYF. CDR3 DNA sequence: TGTGCCAGTAGTATCAGTGACAGGGGAGTCACAGATACGCAGTATTTT. The chain carries TRBV19 and TRBJ2-3, with TRBD1 matching 8 bases. The CDR3 sequence is 16 residues long. Germline CDR1 and CDR2: LNHDA and SQIVND (reference sequence). Trimming cost V 3 bases and J 2 bases; bases outside gene matches: 7.

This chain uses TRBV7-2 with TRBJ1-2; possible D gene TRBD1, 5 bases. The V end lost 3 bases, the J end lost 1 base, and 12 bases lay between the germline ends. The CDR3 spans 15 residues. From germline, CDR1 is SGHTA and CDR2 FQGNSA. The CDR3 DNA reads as TGTGCCAGCAGCTTCGGGGACGGTCGTAACTATGGCTACACCTTC. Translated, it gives CASSFGDGRNYGYTF.